The rows below give T cell receptor beta chains drawn from one sample of a study of tumor-infiltrating lymphocytes in oesophageal squamous cell carcinoma. Via MiXCR, TCRdb re-called the PCR reads, giving one row per CDR3 protein. The sample records around 19,000 distinct CDR3 sequences, 47% being singletons. The specimen was normal esophageal tissue next to the tumor. The source of these receptors is a female donor with esophageal squamous cell carcinoma. Both conserved end residues are part of each CDR3. A D gene is named only where the DNA matches it firmly. Size values are once, few and many counts, or a class for expanded clones, and some rows have none.

v_call: TRBV7-2
clone_size: .
j_call: TRBJ2-3
d_call: .
cdr3_nt: TGTGCCAGCAGCTTTTATCGAGGGACGGTTAACTTC
cdr3_aa: CASSFYRGTVNF

v_call: TRBV5-4
clone_size: .
j_call: TRBJ2-3
d_call: TRBD1
cdr3_nt: TGTGCCAGCAGCCCATGGACAGGGGCAGATACGCAGTATTTT
cdr3_aa: CASSPWTGADTQYF

v_call: TRBV7-2
clone_size: .
j_call: TRBJ1-1
d_call: .
cdr3_nt: TGTGCCAGCAGCTTAGACAGGGCCCAACGCCCCAAAGCTTTCTTT
cdr3_aa: CASSLDRAQRPKAFF

v_call: TRBV27
clone_size: .
j_call: TRBJ2-5
d_call: .
cdr3_nt: TGTGCCAGCAGTTTTTTGGGGAATGGAGTTCAAGAGACCCAGTACTTC
cdr3_aa: CASSFLGNGVQETQYF

v_call: TRBV19
clone_size: .
j_call: TRBJ2-5
d_call: TRBD1
cdr3_nt: TGTGCCAGTAGTGATGTGACAGGGGCTTTGTATTCACCCCTCCACTTC
cdr3_aa: CASSDVTGALYSPLHF

v_call: TRBV7-6
clone_size: .
j_call: TRBJ1-2
d_call: .
cdr3_nt: TGTGCCAGCAGCTTTTCAGCTCAAGCTAACTATGGCTACACCTTC
cdr3_aa: CASSFSAQANYGYTF

v_call: TRBV10-3
clone_size: .
j_call: TRBJ1-6
d_call: .
cdr3_nt: TGTGCCAGCACACAATCGAGCAATTCACCCCTCCACTTT
cdr3_aa: CASTQSSNSPLHF

v_call: TRBV7-9
clone_size: .
j_call: TRBJ2-1
d_call: TRBD1
cdr3_nt: TGTGCCAGCAGCTTAGGGACAGGGGGCGTCGAGCAGTTCTTC
cdr3_aa: CASSLGTGGVEQFF

v_call: TRBV28
clone_size: .
j_call: TRBJ1-1
d_call: TRBD1
cdr3_nt: TGTGCCAGCAGTCTACCGGGACAGGGTTATATTGAAGCTTTCTTT
cdr3_aa: CASSLPGQGYIEAFF

v_call: TRBV7-3
clone_size: .
j_call: TRBJ2-1
d_call: .
cdr3_nt: TGTGCCAGCAGCTCGACGCCAGGGACCTACAATGAGCAGTTCTTC
cdr3_aa: CASSSTPGTYNEQFF

v_call: TRBV28
clone_size: .
j_call: TRBJ2-6
d_call: .
cdr3_nt: TGTGCCAGCAGTTTCAGGCTTATCTCTGGGGCCAACGTCCTGACTTTC
cdr3_aa: CASSFRLISGANVLTF

v_call: TRBV5-5
clone_size: many
j_call: TRBJ1-6
d_call: .
cdr3_nt: TGTGCCAGCAGCTTGGGAGCCTCACCCCTCCACTTT
cdr3_aa: CASSLGASPLHF

v_call: TRBV12-3/TRBV12-4
clone_size: many
j_call: TRBJ1-4
d_call: .
cdr3_nt: TGTGCCAGCAGTCCCCGGGACCGAGAAAAACTGTTTTTT
cdr3_aa: CASSPRDREKLFF

v_call: TRBV6-1
clone_size: .
j_call: TRBJ1-4
d_call: .
cdr3_nt: TGTGCCAGCATAGTTCAGTTGGACGGTGAAAAACTGTTTTTT
cdr3_aa: CASIVQLDGEKLFF

v_call: TRBV5-6
clone_size: many
j_call: TRBJ2-5
d_call: TRBD1
cdr3_nt: TGTGCCAGCAGGAGACAGGGGGCGCGGGAGACCCAGTACTTC
cdr3_aa: CASRRQGARETQYF